This T cell receptor (beta chain) appears in the sequencing data of a study of shared clonotypes between healthy human individuals. At the level of the study: Three plates each covered CD4 naive and memory; CD8 naive two, CD8 memory one.

Study observations and caveats: Naive CD4 clonotype sharing across several donors was 4% to 5%. Non-shared clonotypes had lower generation probabilities than clonotypes shared by all four sorted-subset donors.

About this clone itself: The antigen remains undetermined.

As defined, naive CD8 cells were CD45RO-negative and positively selected for CCR7, with terminally differentiated effector memory CD45RA+ cells excluded. Using immunoSEQ multiplex PCR, the repertoire was profiled, and TCRdb retains in-frame clones only, with some absent. The sample carries approximately 840,000 clones, about 96% recorded once. Specimen: naive CD8+ T cells sorted from blood. This sequence was found in a young man in good health.

As DNA, the CDR3 is TGTGCCAGTAGTTATGCAGGAGACTACGAGCAGTACTTC. Protein sequence: CASSYAGDYEQYF. J is TRBJ2-7 and V is TRBV19; no definite D call. Germline V gives CDR1 LNHDA, CDR2 SQIVND (reference sequence). Trimming took off 5 bases at V and 3 bases at J, with 11 bases between the two ends. This CDR3 contains 13 residues. The full variable domain, its missing parts supplied by reference TRBV19 and TRBJ2-7, is DGGITQSPKYLFRKEGQNVTLSCEQNLNHDAMYWYRQDPGQGLRLIYYSQIVNDFQKGDIAEGYSVSREKKESFPLTVTSAQKNPTAFYLCASSYAGDYEQYFGPGTRLTVT.